These 11 T cell receptor beta chains originate from one sample sequenced in a study of CD8 T cells in Susac syndrome. An amount of RNA that ranged from roughly 0.45 to 1 ug was reverse transcribed with random hexamers. TCRdb ran MiXCR on the immunoSEQ multiplex PCR reads and lists one entry per CDR3 protein. This table has about 80,000 distinct CDR3 sequences, approximately 94% appearing once. The sequenced material came from CD8+ T cells from PBMCs. These receptors were obtained from a human donor in good health.

V and J are TRBV20-1 and TRBJ1-2; tentative D call: TRBD1 (5 bases). Trimming cost V 0 bases and J 0 bases, with 11 bases left between them. Per germline, CDR1 DFQATT and CDR2 SNEGSKA (reference sequence). The CDR3 is 15 residues long. CDR3 bases: TGCAGTGCTAGAGATGAGGTGACAGCTAACTATGGCTACACCTTC. Protein: CSARDEVTANYGYTF.

This clonotype was observed once. V is TRBV12-3 or TRBV12-4 and J is TRBJ1-5; D not resolved. This CDR3 comprises 12 residues. V lost 6 bases to trimming and J lost 6 bases, with 9 bases between them. CDR3 amino acids: CASSRTRQPQHF. CDR3 bases: TGTGCCAGCAGCCGAACCCGTCAGCCCCAGCATTTT.

The CDR3 sequence is CASSFSGWDGYTF. In DNA, the CDR3 is TGTGCCAGCAGTTTTTCAGGGTGGGATGGCTACACCTTC. This rearrangement joins TRBV6-5 to TRBJ1-2, with a possible D match to TRBD1 (5 bases). The germline V gene encodes CDR1 MNHEY and CDR2 SVGAGI. The length of the CDR3 is 13 residues. With 4 bases removed from V and 6 bases from J, the gap between germline ends came to 12 bases.

The V gene is TRBV20-1, the J gene TRBJ1-5, with 8 bases that match TRBD1. CDR1 is DFQATT and CDR2 is SNEGSKA in the germline V gene (reference sequence). This CDR3 has 18 residues. Losses at the gene ends were 0 bases for V and 5 bases for J; bases not matched to a gene: 15. The CDR3 here is CSARDIQGVLVRYQPQHF. DNA for the CDR3: TGCAGTGCTAGAGATATACAGGGGGTGCTTGTTAGGTATCAGCCCCAGCATTTT.

V usage is TRBV5-1 and J usage is TRBJ2-3; TRBD2 matches 8 bases. V gave up 4 bases and J gave up 0 bases; unmatched junction bases: 4. The CDR3 is made up of 15 amino acids. Germline CDR1 SGHRS, CDR2 YFSETQ. In DNA form, the CDR3 reads TGCGCCAGCAGCGGTAGCGGGACTAGCACAGATACGCAGTATTTT. It codes for CASSGSGTSTDTQYF.

The gene calls are TRBV4-1 and TRBJ2-1; D not resolved. The germline CDR1 and CDR2 sequences are MGHRA and YSYEKL. The CDR3 runs 16 residues. Trimming pared 2 bases from V and 2 bases from J, leaving 13 bases between. CDR3 nucleotides: TGCGCCAGCAGCCAAAGGAGCTCGCAGCCCTACAATGAGCAGTTCTTC. Protein: CASSQRSSQPYNEQFF.

The chain links TRBV5-4 to TRBJ2-1, with TRBD2 matching over 11 bases. Germline V gene data show CDR1 as SGHNT and CDR2 as YYREEE (reference sequence). The length of the CDR3 is 15 residues. With 5 bases clipped from V and 8 bases from J, the junction kept 9 bases outside the gene matches. CDR3 in DNA: TGTGCCAGCAGGACACTAGCGGGAGTTCGAGATGAGCAGTTCTTC. It is translated as CASRTLAGVRDEQFF.

The rearrangement uses TRBV13 and TRBJ2-7; unclear D gene. Germline CDR1 reads PRHDT; CDR2 reads FYEKMQ (reference sequence). The CDR3 has 13 residues. V was clipped by 0 bases and J by 3 bases, with 6 bases between them. The CDR3 coding sequence is TGTGCCAGCAGCTTAGGTCAGGTCTACGAGCAGTACTTC. Residues: CASSLGQVYEQYF.

This clonotype was seen just once. The chain couples TRBV29-1 to TRBJ1-1, with TRBD1 identical over 8 bases. V dropped 6 bases and J dropped 4; count of bases not matched to a gene: 13. The germline V gene encodes CDR1 SQVTM and CDR2 ANQGSEA. The CDR3 loop spans 15 amino acids. In DNA form, the CDR3 reads TGCAGCGTCCACGGACAGGGAATGGGAGGCACTGAAGCTTTCTTT. Residues: CSVHGQGMGGTEAFF.

The genes are TRBV28 and TRBJ1-1; 9 nucleotides agree with TRBD1. This CDR3 is built from 13 residues. J lost 8 bases, V lost 5 bases, and 6 bases had no gene match. Looked up from germline, CDR1 is MDHEN and CDR2 is SYDVKM. The CDR3 is CASSPRTGVEAFF. CDR3 in DNA: TGTGCCAGCAGTCCCCGGACAGGGGTCGAAGCTTTCTTT. The variable domain in full, with the rest retrieved from reference TRBV28 and TRBJ1-1, is DVKVTQSSRYLVKRTGEKVFLECVQDMDHENMFWYRQDPGLGLRLIYFSYDVKMKEKGDIPEGYSVSREKKERFSLILESASTNQTSMYLCASSPRTGVEAFFGQGTRLTVV.

This clonotype is a singleton in its sample. The chain employs TRBV3-1 and TRBJ2-1, with TRBD1 identical over 7 bases. V trimming: 0 bases; J trimming: 6 bases; junction bases outside the gene matches: 8. The CDR3 consists of 16 residues. Germline V lookup: CDR1 LGHDT, CDR2 YNNKEL (reference sequence). DNA of the CDR3: TGTGCCAGCAGCCAAGATGTAAAGGGGGCAGCCAATGAGCAGTTCTTC. Protein sequence: CASSQDVKGAANEQFF.